The clone carrying this T cell receptor (beta chain) was seen at least ten times. These data belong to a study of regulatory T cells in long-lasting Graves disease. To make TCR beta libraries, researchers used iRepertoire HTBI primers and Arm-PCR of CDR3 regions. TCRdb independently ran MiXCR on the multiplex PCR reads; one entry per CDR3 protein. The sample holds 520,000 or so distinct CDR3 sequences, around 13% seen once. Trimming left V 4 bases short and J 2 bases short, with 14 bases between. This CDR3 has 15 residues. Germline CDR1 is MNHEY and CDR2 is SVGAGI. Time point in this sample: newly diagnosed GD, antithyroid drugs for less than 3 months. PBMC-extracted RNA yielded the TCR library. These data were also filed under a second study, of T cells in Graves' hyperthyroidism and ophthalmopathy.

The chain joins TRBV6-5 to TRBJ1-2, with a weak D call TRBD1 (6 bases). This clonotype originated in a woman aged 25-40 years with Graves disease. Sequenced material: peripheral blood mononuclear cells (PBMCs), taken at new diagnosis, from a patient treated with antithyroid drugs. CDR3 nucleotides: TGTGCCAGCAGTTCCCCTAACGACAGGAACTATGGCTACACCTTC. This codes for CASSSPNDRNYGYTF.